This TCR beta chain came from a study of T cell responses to AZD1222 COVID-19 vaccine. Sequencing used immunoSEQ multiplex PCR; TCRdb keeps in-frame clones, though not all of them. The table lists roughly 200,000 clones, 85% to 95% of them singletons. The sequence derives from an adult who received the MenACWY meningococcal vaccine as a control. The material was peripheral blood, obtained 28 days after the second dose of the MenACWY control vaccine.

CDR3 loop: CASSFLADEQFF. CDR3 sequence (DNA): TGTGCCAGCAGCTTCCTTGCTGATGAGCAGTTCTTC. The rearrangement uses TRBV11-2 and TRBJ2-1; D remains ambiguous. V lost 3 bases, J lost 8 bases, and 8 bases lay in between. This CDR3 has 12 amino acids. CDR1 is SGHAT and CDR2 is FQNNGV in the germline V gene. The entire variable domain, with the rest obtained from reference TRBV11-2 and TRBJ2-1, is as follows: EAGVAQSPRYKIIEKRQSVAFWCNPISGHATLYWYQQILGQGPKLLIQFQNNGVVDDSQLPKDRFSAERLKGVDSTLKIQPAKLEDSAVYLCASSFLADEQFFGPGTRLTVL.